The present T cell receptor beta chain was sequenced within a study of T cells in Graves' hyperthyroidism and ophthalmopathy. The length of the CDR3 is 13 residues. Deletions cut 4 bases from V and 7 bases from J, with 13 bases between. Germline assignment: CDR1 ENHRY and CDR2 SYGVKD. RNA transcripts provided the source from which TCR beta CDR3 regions were amplified. TCR CDR3 regions were first amplified by RT-PCR with HTBI primers. TCRdb called the multiplex PCR reads again in MiXCR, with one record for every CDR3 protein. The sample consists of over 450,000 distinct CDR3 sequences, 17% of them appearing once. This clonotype has only a few counts.

The chain is built from TRBV10-3 and TRBJ1-2, with D tentatively TRBD1 (5 bases). The sequence was obtained from a woman in her late teens or twenties with Graves' ophthalmopathy. Sequencing used blood. The CDR3 DNA reads TGTGCCATCAGTGCTGATGGGGGAGGTGGCTACACCTTC. This sequence encodes CAISADGGGGYTF.